The 28 T cell receptor beta chains listed next were all sequenced from one sample in a study of cytomegalovirus exposure and HLA in healthy donors. Clones were read by immunoSEQ multiplex PCR, and TCRdb kept only the in-frame ones, dropping some. Of 150,000 or so clones listed, around 85% were seen once; the top ten hold over 2%. Sequencing was carried out using PBMCs. The receptor set was obtained from a man aged 25-45 years in good health and CMV-seropositive.

The chain combines TRBV27 with TRBJ1-1; possibly TRBD1 for D (6 bases). The CDR3 loop spans 16 amino acids. The germline V gene has CDR1 MNHEY and CDR2 SMNVEV (reference sequence). V gave up 5 bases and J gave up 1 base, with 17 bases separating them. CDR3 DNA sequence: TGTGCCAGCAGTACCCGATTGGGGGCCGGGAACACTGAAGCTTTCTTT. Its protein is CASSTRLGAGNTEAFF.

The genes are TRBV29-1 and TRBJ1-2, with 8 positions matching TRBD1. The CDR3 spans 15 residues. CDR1 is SQVTM and CDR2 is ANQGSEA in the germline V gene. V lost 4 bases and J lost 2; bases outside the gene matches: 9. CDR3 in DNA: TGCAGCGTTGCCGGACAGGGACCCTTCAACTATGGCTACACCTTC. This gives the protein CSVAGQGPFNYGYTF. Full variable domain (rest looked up from reference TRBV29-1 and TRBJ1-2): SAVISQKPSRDICQRGTSLTIQCQVDSQVTMMFWYRQQPGQSLTLIATANQGSEATYESGFVIDKFPISRPNLTFSTLTVSNMSPEDSSIYLCSVAGQGPFNYGYTFGSGTRLTVV.

The rearrangement uses TRBV7-8 and TRBJ2-3; D not certain. Germline CDR1 reads SGHVS; CDR2 reads FQNEAQ. This CDR3 is built from 16 residues. Trimming removed 4 bases at V and 6 bases at J, with 20 bases between. The CDR3 reads CASSYDKVVAPDTQYF. The CDR3 DNA reads as TGTGCCAGCAGCTATGACAAAGTGGTGGCCCCTGATACGCAGTATTTT.

The V gene is TRBV5-4, the J gene TRBJ2-5; 9 nucleotides match TRBD1. The CDR3 has 15 amino acids. V lost 4 bases to trimming and J lost 2 bases; unmatched junction nucleotides: 6. Germline-derived CDR1 and CDR2 are SGHNT and YYREEE (reference sequence). The CDR3 is CASSRNGQGQETQYF. Written as DNA, the CDR3 is TGTGCCAGCAGCCGAAACGGACAGGGGCAAGAGACCCAGTACTTC.

V is TRBV5-5 and J is TRBJ1-2; 11 bases map to TRBD1. Germline values: CDR1 SGHKS, CDR2 YYEKEE (reference sequence). V lost 4 bases to trimming and J lost 4 bases; unmatched junction nucleotides: 3. The CDR3 is made up of 14 amino acids. CDR3 nucleotides: TGTGCCAGCAGCCTAGGACAGGGGGCCTATGGCTACACCTTC. Translated: CASSLGQGAYGYTF.

The rearrangement uses TRBV5-5 and TRBJ1-1; maybe TRBD1 (5 bases). Trimming cost V 2 bases and J 3 bases, with 20 bases left between them. This CDR3 has 17 amino acids. Germline loops: CDR1 SGHKS, CDR2 YYEKEE (reference sequence). The chain's CDR3 is CASSFRQGSNRDTEAFF. CDR3 DNA sequence: TGTGCCAGCAGCTTTAGGCAGGGTTCAAACCGGGACACTGAAGCTTTCTTT.

The chain joins TRBV30 to TRBJ1-1, with D possibly matching TRBD1 (5 bases). The ends were cut back, 4 bases at V and 1 base at J, with 10 bases in the middle. Germline V gene lookup returns CDR1 GTSNPN and CDR2 SVGIG (reference sequence). There are 13 residues in the CDR3. The CDR3 spells CAWKRTQNTEAFF. The CDR3 DNA reads TGTGCCTGGAAAAGGACACAGAACACTGAAGCTTTCTTT.

The CDR3 coding sequence is TGTGCCAGCAGTGGAATGGGGGGGGATACGCAGTATTTT. Its protein product is CASSGMGGDTQYF. The genes are TRBV25-1 and TRBJ2-3; 7 nucleotides match TRBD2. This CDR3 comprises 13 residues. Germline CDR1 is MGHDK and CDR2 is SYGVNS. The junction had 4 bases not matched to a gene; V was cut back by 4 bases and J by 6 bases.

The chain employs TRBV6-5 and TRBJ1-6; weak D call: TRBD1 (6 bases). The CDR3 has 13 amino acids. From germline, CDR1 is MNHEY and CDR2 SVGAGI. V lost 7 bases and J lost 8, with 12 bases in between. DNA for the CDR3: TGTGCCAGCATGTACAGGGTGGATTCACCCCTCCACTTT. This translates into CASMYRVDSPLHF.

The chain is built from TRBV6-5 and TRBJ2-2; D ambiguous. Trimming removed 0 bases at V and 6 bases at J, with 5 bases between. This CDR3 has 13 amino acids. Germline V gene lookup returns CDR1 MNHEY and CDR2 SVGAGI. The DNA for the CDR3 is TGTGCCAGCAGTTACTCCTCGGCCGGGGAGCTGTTTTTT. Its translation is CASSYSSAGELFF.

The chain joins TRBV2 to TRBJ2-1, with D possibly TRBD2 on 6 matching bases. Germline V CDR1 and CDR2: SNHLY, FYNNEI. Trimming cost V 6 bases and J 9 bases, with 12 bases left between them. The CDR3 is 12 residues long. In nucleotides, the CDR3 is TGTGCCAGCAGAGCGAACGGGGGTGAGCAGTTCTTC. Its translation is CASRANGGEQFF.

J is TRBJ2-3 and V is TRBV27; 8 bases match TRBD2. The CDR3 is 16 residues long. With 0 bases clipped from V and 6 bases from J, the junction kept 8 bases outside the gene matches. Germline CDR1 reads MNHEY; CDR2 reads SMNVEV (reference sequence). CDR3 region: CASSLSSGAGADTQYF. The CDR3 DNA reads TGTGCCAGCAGTTTATCTAGCGGGGCGGGAGCGGATACGCAGTATTTT.

This chain links TRBV19 with TRBJ2-7, with 7 bases fitting TRBD1. Germline V gives CDR1 LNHDA, CDR2 SQIVND (reference sequence). The length of the CDR3 is 13 residues. V lost 7 bases, J lost 2 bases, and 5 bases stayed unmatched. Written as DNA, the CDR3 is TGTGCCAGTACCGAGGGGACAGCCTACGAGCAGTACTTC. It translates to CASTEGTAYEQYF.

The chain uses TRBV6-1 and TRBJ1-2; 10 bases are a match to TRBD1. Germline loops: CDR1 MNHNS, CDR2 SASEGT. This CDR3 comprises 17 residues. V lost 1 base and J lost 7; bases outside the gene matches: 12. CDR3 DNA sequence: TGTGCCAGCAGTGAAGGGGCTCTCGGGACAGGGGCTCCTGGCTACACCTTC. Its translation: CASSEGALGTGAPGYTF.

The rearrangement uses TRBV6-5 and TRBJ2-1; D gene ambiguous. This CDR3 contains 13 residues. The V gene's germline CDR1 is MNHEY and CDR2 SVGAGI. The ends were cut back, 0 bases at V and 10 bases at J, with 10 bases in the middle. The CDR3 region has the DNA TGTGCCAGCAGTTACTCGGTAACTCACGAGCAGTTCTTC. This codes for CASSYSVTHEQFF.

With respect to this clone: The junction differs from germline at one of its ends, possibly a read error. The rearrangement links TRBV18 to TRBJ2-3; maybe TRBD1 (6 bases). The CDR3 loop spans 13 amino acids. The germline gives CDR1 KGHSH, CDR2 LQKENI. The CDR3 sequence: CASSRLGQSFTIF. The CDR3 DNA reads TGTGCCAGCTCACGACTCGGACAGTCCTTCACTATTTTT.

This clone was found once. CDR3 DNA sequence: TGTGCCAGCAGACTACAGGTCAACTCTGGAAACACCATATATTTT. Residues: CASRLQVNSGNTIYF. The chain is built from TRBV2 and TRBJ1-3, with D tentatively TRBD1 (5 bases). The CDR3 totals 15 residues. Germline CDR1 SNHLY, CDR2 FYNNEI. V was pared by 6 bases and J by 0 bases, with 12 bases between.

The chain employs TRBV7-9 and TRBJ2-2; TRBD1 agrees at 10 bases. This CDR3 has 14 residues. Germline V CDR1 and CDR2: SEHNR, FQNEAQ (reference sequence). V gave up 8 bases and J gave up 3 bases; unmatched junction bases: 3. The CDR3 nucleotides are TGTGCCAGCGAGGGACAGGGGTACACCGGGGAGCTGTTTTTT. Its translation is CASEGQGYTGELFF.

The J gene is TRBJ2-5, the V gene TRBV6-1; weak D call: TRBD2 (6 bases). V was trimmed by 7 bases and J by 5 bases, leaving 14 bases between them. CDR1 and CDR2 (germline): MNHNS, SASEGT. The CDR3 sequence is 13 residues long. CDR3 loop: CASNGGIGETQYF. In DNA form, the CDR3 reads TGTGCCAGCAATGGAGGGATTGGGGAGACCCAGTACTTC.

The chain joins TRBV9 to TRBJ1-5, with TRBD1 matching 12 bases. With 4 bases clipped from V and 5 bases from J, the junction kept 4 bases outside the gene matches. Germline-derived CDR1 and CDR2 are SGDLS and YYNGEE. This CDR3 has 15 amino acids. The CDR3 sequence is CASSTGTGGYQPQHF. Here the CDR3 DNA reads TGTGCCAGCAGCACCGGGACAGGGGGCTATCAGCCCCAGCATTTT.

This chain joins TRBV6-5 and TRBJ1-2; TRBD1 matches at 7 bases. This CDR3 is built from 15 residues. V was pared by 9 bases and J by 8 bases, with 18 bases of the junction left unmatched. Germline assignment: CDR1 MNHEY and CDR2 SVGAGI. CDR3 nucleotide sequence: TGTGCCAGATCGAGAGCAGGGGGGTCCAAGCGGGGCTACACCTTC. It codes for CARSRAGGSKRGYTF.

The V and J genes are TRBV5-1 and TRBJ2-1, with TRBD1 matching 8 bases. CDR3 size: 15 residues. Germline V gene sequence: CDR1 SGHRS, CDR2 YFSETQ. After removal of 2 bases from V and 4 bases from J, the junction contained 5 bases not matched to a gene. The CDR3 is CASSFLRGQYNEQFF. The CDR3 DNA is TGCGCCAGCAGCTTCCTCAGGGGGCAGTACAATGAGCAGTTCTTC. The full variable domain, completed using reference TRBV5-1 and TRBJ2-1, is KAGVTQTPRYLIKTRGQQVTLSCSPISGHRSVSWYQQTPGQGLQFLFEYFSETQRNKGNFPGRFSGRQFSNSRSEMNVSTLELGDSALYLCASSFLRGQYNEQFFGPGTRLTVL.

The CDR3 sequence is CASSGQPYSGNTIYF. The DNA for the CDR3 is TGTGCCAGCAGCGGACAGCCATACTCTGGAAACACCATATATTTT. V usage is TRBV25-1 and J usage is TRBJ1-3; the D gene is possibly TRBD1 (6 bases). There are 15 residues in the CDR3. Germline CDR1 is MGHDK and CDR2 is SYGVNS. The V end lost 6 bases, the J end lost 0 bases, and 12 bases lay between the germline ends.

This clone was seen just once. CDR3 region: CASSYITPPGGTGYEQYF. CDR3 in DNA: TGTGCCAGCAGCTACATTACCCCGCCTGGCGGAACCGGCTACGAGCAGTACTTC. The rearrangement joins TRBV5-6 to TRBJ2-7; D remains ambiguous. The CDR3 is 18 amino acids. CDR1 SGHDT and CDR2 YYEEEE come from the germline V gene. V gave up 3 bases and J gave up 3 bases, with 25 bases separating them.

CDR3 DNA: TGTGCCGGCTCGACAGGGGGGCCCGGGGAGCTGTTTTTT. Its protein is CAGSTGGPGELFF. The chain couples TRBV30 to TRBJ2-2, with 9 bases matching TRBD1. Germline-derived CDR1 and CDR2 are GTSNPN and SVGIG (reference sequence). The junction had 7 bases not matched to a gene; V was cut back by 8 bases and J by 6 bases. This CDR3 has 13 amino acids. The whole variable domain, remainder taken from reference TRBV30 and TRBJ2-2, is SQTIHQWPATLVQPVGSPLSLECTVEGTSNPNLYWYRQAAGRGLQLLFYSVGIGQISSEVPQNLSASRPQDRQFILSSKKLLLSDSGFYLCAGSTGGPGELFFGEGSRLTVL.

The chain recombines TRBV10-1 with TRBJ1-1; D might be TRBD1 (5 bases). CDR1 WNHNN and CDR2 SYGVQD come from the germline V gene (reference sequence). V gave up 2 bases and J gave up 3 bases, with 7 bases separating them. This CDR3 region has 13 residues. The CDR3 coding sequence is TGCGCCAGCAGTGAGAGCAGGGACACTGAAGCTTTCTTT. It is translated as CASSESRDTEAFF.

The rearrangement uses TRBV2 and TRBJ2-3, with a possible D match to TRBD1 (5 bases). The germline gives CDR1 SNHLY, CDR2 FYNNEI. V was shortened by 4 bases and J by 2 bases, with 7 bases between the two germline ends. The CDR3 is 13 residues long. The CDR3: CASSGQITDTQYF. In nucleotides, the CDR3 is TGTGCCAGCAGTGGACAGATCACAGATACGCAGTATTTT. The whole variable domain, remainder taken from reference TRBV2 and TRBJ2-3, is EPEVTQTPSHQVTQMGQEVILRCVPISNHLYFYWYRQILGQKVEFLVSFYNNEISEKSEIFDDQFSVERPDGSNFTLKIRSTKLEDSAMYFCASSGQITDTQYFGPGTRLTVL.

Here the CDR3 reads CASSLGLAGLTYEQYF. CDR3 sequence (DNA): TGTGCCAGCAGCTTAGGGCTAGCGGGGCTTACCTACGAGCAGTACTTC. The chain combines TRBV7-8 with TRBJ2-7, with 9 bases fitting TRBD2. CDR1 and CDR2 from the germline V gene are SGHVS and FQNEAQ. J gave up 2 bases and V 1 base, and 6 bases lay outside the gene matches. The CDR3 spans 16 residues.